The TCR beta chain described here comes from a study of T-cell memory formation after mild COVID-19. TCRdb reanalysed the 5' RACE reads using MiXCR and keeps one entry per CDR3 protein. This sample has 550,000 to 600,000 distinct CDR3 sequences; about 20% occur once, and the top ten carry approximately 8%. V lost 7 bases, J lost 7 bases, and 17 bases lay in between. The CDR3 totals 13 residues. CDR1 DFQATT and CDR2 SNEGSKA come from the germline V gene (reference sequence). This clonotype was detected only a few times. The chain couples TRBV20-1 to TRBJ2-1; maybe TRBD2 (6 bases). The source material was PBMCs or a T cell subset sorted from them (not recorded which). The receptor was derived from an adult woman who had mild COVID-19 (a few samples of this study predate the infection). Cell type and time point are not known. CDR3 bases: TGCAGTGTGGGGGGAGTAGGAGGGAATGAGCAGTTCTTC. Translating it yields CSVGGVGGNEQFF.